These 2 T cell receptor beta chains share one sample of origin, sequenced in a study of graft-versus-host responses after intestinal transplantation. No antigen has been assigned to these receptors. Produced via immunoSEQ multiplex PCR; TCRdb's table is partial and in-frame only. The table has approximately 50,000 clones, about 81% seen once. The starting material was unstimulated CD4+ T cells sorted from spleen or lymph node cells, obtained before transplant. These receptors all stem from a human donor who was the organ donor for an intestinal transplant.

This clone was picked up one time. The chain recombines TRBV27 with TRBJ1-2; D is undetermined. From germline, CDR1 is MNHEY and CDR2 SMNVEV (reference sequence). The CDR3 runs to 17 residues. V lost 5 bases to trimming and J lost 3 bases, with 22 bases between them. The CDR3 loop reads CASSERIRLADDYGYTF. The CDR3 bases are TGTGCCAGCAGTGAGAGGATTCGTTTGGCCGACGACTATGGCTACACCTTC.

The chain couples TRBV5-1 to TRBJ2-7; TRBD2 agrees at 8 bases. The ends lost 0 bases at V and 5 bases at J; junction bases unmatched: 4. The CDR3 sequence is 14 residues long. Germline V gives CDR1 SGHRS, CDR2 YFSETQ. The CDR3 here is CASSLERELNEQYF. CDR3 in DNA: TGCGCCAGCAGCTTGGAGCGGGAGCTTAACGAGCAGTACTTC.